These 25 T cell receptor beta chains came from one sample sequenced in a study of blood T cell repertoires in COVID-19. Profiled with immunoSEQ multiplex PCR; TCRdb holds only in-frame clones, not every one. The sample shows 180,000 or so clones, roughly four fifths of them seen only once. The sequenced material came from peripheral blood. These receptors all come from a man aged 45 to 65 who had recovered from COVID-19.

The chain recombines TRBV12-3 or TRBV12-4 with TRBJ1-1; D gene unclear. This CDR3 has 12 residues. Trimming stripped 2 bases from V and 6 bases from J, with 7 bases between. The DNA for the CDR3 is TGTGCCAGCAGTTTACAGTCACCTGAAGCTTTCTTT. Its translation: CASSLQSPEAFF.

The CDR3 region has the DNA TGTGCCAGCAGTCCCCAGGGCGGGACAGGGTACGAGCAGTACTTC. Amino acid sequence: CASSPQGGTGYEQYF. The chain couples TRBV28 to TRBJ2-7; 9 bases line up with TRBD1. After removal of 5 bases from V and 4 bases from J, the junction contained 9 bases not matched to a gene. The CDR3 has 15 amino acids. CDR1 MDHEN and CDR2 SYDVKM come from the germline V gene.

V is TRBV4-1 and J is TRBJ2-7, with 10 bases lining up with TRBD2. The length of the CDR3 is 16 residues. With V trimmed by 5 bases and J by 0 bases, 7 bases remained unmatched. Per the germline V gene, CDR1 is MGHRA and CDR2 is YSYEKL. The CDR3 DNA is TGCGCCAGCAGCATGGGGACTAGCGAAACCTCCTACGAGCAGTACTTC. Amino acid sequence: CASSMGTSETSYEQYF.

The gene calls are TRBV5-1 and TRBJ2-5, with 7 bases identical to TRBD1. CDR1 is SGHRS and CDR2 is YFSETQ in the germline V gene. The J segment lost 5 bases and the V segment lost 5 bases, leaving 9 bases of the junction unmatched. This CDR3 has 14 residues. Here the CDR3 DNA reads TGCGCCAGCAGATTAGGGGGCTTGGAGGAGACCCAGTACTTC. This translates into CASRLGGLEETQYF.

This clone was picked up a small number of times. The chain joins TRBV7-9 to TRBJ1-2, with 9 bases lining up with TRBD1. The CDR3 totals 13 residues. The V gene end was trimmed by 1 base and the J gene end by 8 bases; junction bases not matched to a gene: 2. The germline V gene encodes CDR1 SEHNR and CDR2 FQNEAQ (reference sequence). The CDR3 region is CASSLGTGAGYTF. The CDR3 nucleotides are TGTGCCAGCAGCTTAGGGACAGGGGCCGGCTACACCTTC.

As DNA, the CDR3 is TGTGCCAGCAGTGTGTTGCCGGGGACAAACAAGCAGTACTTC. Encoded protein: CASSVLPGTNKQYF. The chain carries TRBV27 and TRBJ2-7; D is possibly TRBD1 (6 bases). V was clipped by 5 bases and J by 8 bases, with 19 bases between them. From germline, CDR1 is MNHEY and CDR2 SMNVEV (reference sequence). The CDR3 is 14 amino acids.

This rearrangement joins TRBV4-2 to TRBJ2-7; D ambiguous. This CDR3 spans 15 amino acids. Trimming took 4 bases from V and 6 from J, leaving 19 bases between them. Germline V gene lookup returns CDR1 LGHNA and CDR2 YNFKEQ. In DNA form, the CDR3 reads TGTGCCAGCAGCCGAGACCTAGGCGTCCTTGGCGAGCAGTACTTC. This codes for CASSRDLGVLGEQYF.

V gene TRBV11-1 combines with J gene TRBJ2-7; TRBD2 aligns across 10 bases. Germline assignment: CDR1 SGHAT and CDR2 FQDESV (reference sequence). V gave up 2 bases and J gave up 3 bases; unmatched junction bases: 4. The length of the CDR3 is 15 residues. DNA of the CDR3: TGTGCCAGCAGCTTAATCGCTAGCGGGAGCTACGAGCAGTACTTC. It encodes CASSLIASGSYEQYF.

The CDR3 loop reads CASSYRPGGNTEAFF. CDR3 bases: TGTGCCAGCAGCTACCGGCCGGGGGGGAACACTGAAGCTTTCTTT. The genes are TRBV11-1 and TRBJ1-1; maybe TRBD1 (5 bases). There are 15 residues in the CDR3. The V end lost 4 bases, the J end lost 1 base, and 13 bases lay between the germline ends. Germline CDR1 is SGHAT and CDR2 is FQDESV (reference sequence).

This clone has just a few counts. The CDR3: CASSLQGMGEQYF. In DNA, the CDR3 is TGTGCCAGCAGTTTGCAGGGAATGGGCGAGCAGTACTTC. V gene TRBV28 combines with J gene TRBJ2-7; D is perhaps TRBD1 (5 bases). Germline V gene sequence: CDR1 MDHEN, CDR2 SYDVKM. CDR3 size: 13 residues. V gave up 3 bases and J gave up 6 bases, with 12 bases separating them.

This rearrangement joins TRBV29-1 to TRBJ2-5; 8 nucleotides match TRBD1. The V gene's germline CDR1 is SQVTM and CDR2 ANQGSEA. The CDR3 extends over 12 amino acids. V lost 6 bases and J lost 4; bases outside the gene matches: 4. CDR3 amino acids: CSVATGAETQYF. The CDR3, as DNA: TGCAGCGTCGCGACAGGGGCAGAGACCCAGTACTTC.

The chain combines TRBV6-5 with TRBJ2-5; the D gene is possibly TRBD1 (5 bases). The CDR3 extends over 13 amino acids. CDR1 is MNHEY, CDR2 SVGAGI, per germline. Trimming shortened V by 4 bases and J by 7 bases, and 13 bases separated the two germline ends. In DNA, the CDR3 is TGTGCCAGCAGTTCCCCAGGGTCATGGACCCAGTACTTC. It translates to CASSSPGSWTQYF.

This clone appeared once. The J gene is TRBJ2-5, the V gene TRBV5-6; possibly TRBD2 for D (5 bases). CDR1 is SGHDT and CDR2 is YYEEEE in the germline V gene. This CDR3 has 13 residues. V was trimmed by 4 bases and J by 1 base, leaving 8 bases between them. This CDR3 is CASSATSQETQYF. CDR3 sequence (DNA): TGTGCCAGCAGCGCAACTAGCCAAGAGACCCAGTACTTC.

V and J are TRBV9 and TRBJ2-3, with 11 nucleotides matching TRBD1. The germline V gene encodes CDR1 SGDLS and CDR2 YYNGEE. V trimming: 1 base; J trimming: 7 bases; junction bases outside the gene matches: 11. This CDR3 has 17 amino acids. The CDR3 spells CASSVSVSGQGANTQYF. The CDR3 DNA follows: TGTGCCAGCAGCGTAAGTGTCTCAGGACAGGGGGCAAATACGCAGTATTTT.

CDR3 sequence: CASSLLAGGTGSTDTQYF. As DNA, the CDR3 is TGTGCCAGCAGTTTACTAGCGGGAGGGACCGGTAGCACAGATACGCAGTATTTT. The gene calls are TRBV6-2 or TRBV6-3 and TRBJ2-3; 13 bases align to TRBD2. V lost 4 bases to trimming and J lost 0 bases; unmatched junction nucleotides: 7. This CDR3 has 18 residues. Germline CDR1 and CDR2: MNHEY and SVGEGT.

The chain combines TRBV6-4 with TRBJ2-2; 9 nucleotides match TRBD1. V lost 7 bases, J lost 5 bases, and 5 bases stayed unmatched. CDR1 and CDR2 (germline): MRHNA, SNTAGT. This CDR3 spans 14 amino acids. The CDR3: CASKRDRETGELFF. DNA for the CDR3: TGTGCCAGCAAACGGGACAGGGAGACCGGGGAGCTGTTTTTT.

CDR3 bases: TGTGCCAGCAGCCAAGATCGCGGACTAATCTACAATGAGCAGTTCTTC. It translates to CASSQDRGLIYNEQFF. The J gene is TRBJ2-1, the V gene TRBV4-2; the D gene is possibly TRBD2 (6 bases). Germline V lookup: CDR1 LGHNA, CDR2 YNFKEQ. The CDR3 length is 16 residues. V was clipped by 0 bases and J by 3 bases, with 12 bases between them.

This sequence joins TRBV4-1 and TRBJ1-1, with D hard to call. The germline CDR1 and CDR2 sequences are MGHRA and YSYEKL. The ends were cut back, 1 base at V and 3 bases at J, with 9 bases in the middle. This CDR3 comprises 14 residues. The CDR3 sequence is CASSQGLSHTEAFF. Written as DNA, the CDR3 is TGCGCCAGCAGCCAAGGGTTGAGCCACACTGAAGCTTTCTTT.

The chain joins TRBV19 to TRBJ2-1; a possible D gene is TRBD1 (6 bases). From germline, CDR1 is LNHDA and CDR2 SQIVND (reference sequence). CDR3 length: 17 amino acids. Trimming took off 6 bases at V and 0 bases at J, with 18 bases between the two ends. CDR3 region: CASRGHADRSSYNEQFF. The DNA of the CDR3 is TGTGCCAGTAGAGGTCACGCAGACAGGAGCTCCTACAATGAGCAGTTCTTC.

The chain combines TRBV5-6 with TRBJ2-7; 7 nucleotides match TRBD1. Trimming at V came to 7 bases and at J to 2 bases, leaving 9 bases not matched to a gene. Per the germline V gene, CDR1 is SGHDT and CDR2 is YYEEEE. The length of the CDR3 is 14 residues. The CDR3 DNA follows: TGTGCCAGCTTTCAACAGGGACAGACCTACGAGCAGTACTTC. This gives the protein CASFQQGQTYEQYF.

The chain combines TRBV24-1 with TRBJ2-3, with 10 bases matching TRBD1. Germline V gene data show CDR1 as KGHDR and CDR2 as SFDVKD. V dropped 3 bases and J dropped 3; count of bases not matched to a gene: 8. The CDR3 runs 17 residues. The chain's CDR3 is CATSDPWGTGATDTQYF. In DNA form, the CDR3 reads TGTGCCACCAGTGATCCCTGGGGGACAGGGGCGACAGATACGCAGTATTTT.

This clone has a single count. J is TRBJ2-1 and V is TRBV15, with 8 bases matching TRBD1. Germline CDR1 is LNHNV and CDR2 is YYDKDF (reference sequence). V dropped 9 bases and J dropped 5; count of bases not matched to a gene: 9. CDR3 length: 14 residues. CDR3 sequence reads: CATQGNRGNNEQFF. The CDR3 bases are TGTGCCACGCAGGGGAACAGGGGGAACAATGAGCAGTTCTTC.

The sample holds one count of this clone. The rearrangement joins TRBV6-6 to TRBJ2-1, with 8 nucleotides matching TRBD2. This CDR3 contains 14 residues. Germline CDR1 and CDR2: MNHNY and SVGAGI (reference sequence). J gave up 7 bases and V 5 bases, and 7 bases lay outside the gene matches. The CDR3 spells CASSTGTSFNEQFF. CDR3 DNA: TGTGCCAGCAGTACCGGGACTAGTTTTAATGAGCAGTTCTTC.

The sample holds a few counts of this clone. The rearrangement uses TRBV7-8 and TRBJ2-1; 12 bases fit TRBD2. V was clipped by 7 bases and J by 10 bases; unmatched bases: 8. The CDR3 totals 14 residues. Germline assignment: CDR1 SGHVS and CDR2 FQNEAQ. CDR3 amino acids: CASTGLAGDGEQFF. The CDR3 DNA reads as TGTGCCAGCACGGGACTAGCGGGTGACGGGGAGCAGTTCTTC. The full variable domain, with the rest looked up from reference TRBV7-8 and TRBJ2-1, is GAGVSQSPRYKVAKRGQDVALRCDPISGHVSLFWYQQALGQGPEFLTYFQNEAQLDKSGLPSDRFFAERPEGSVSTLKIQRTQQEDSAVYLCASTGLAGDGEQFFGPGTRLTVL.

For this clone: The sample has other DNA sequences that encode this CDR3 too. The chain carries TRBV18 and TRBJ1-3; a possible D gene is TRBD1 (5 bases). The CDR3 runs to 14 residues. Trimming left V 2 bases short and J 0 bases short, with 5 bases between. Germline V gene data show CDR1 as KGHSH and CDR2 as LQKENI. The CDR3 DNA follows: TGTGCCAGCTCACCAGGGGCCTCTGGAAACACCATATATTTT. As protein: CASSPGASGNTIYF.